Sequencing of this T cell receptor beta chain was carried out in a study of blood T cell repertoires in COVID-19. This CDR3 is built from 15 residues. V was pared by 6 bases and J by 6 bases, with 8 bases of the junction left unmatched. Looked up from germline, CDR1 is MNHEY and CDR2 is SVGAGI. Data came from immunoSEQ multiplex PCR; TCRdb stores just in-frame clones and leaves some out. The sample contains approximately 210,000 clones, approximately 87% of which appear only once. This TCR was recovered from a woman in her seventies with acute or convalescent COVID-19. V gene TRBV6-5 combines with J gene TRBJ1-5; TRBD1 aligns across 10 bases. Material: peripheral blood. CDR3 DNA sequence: TGTGCCAGCAGAACGACAGGGGGCGCAGGTCAGCCCCAGCATTTT. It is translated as CASRTTGGAGQPQHF.